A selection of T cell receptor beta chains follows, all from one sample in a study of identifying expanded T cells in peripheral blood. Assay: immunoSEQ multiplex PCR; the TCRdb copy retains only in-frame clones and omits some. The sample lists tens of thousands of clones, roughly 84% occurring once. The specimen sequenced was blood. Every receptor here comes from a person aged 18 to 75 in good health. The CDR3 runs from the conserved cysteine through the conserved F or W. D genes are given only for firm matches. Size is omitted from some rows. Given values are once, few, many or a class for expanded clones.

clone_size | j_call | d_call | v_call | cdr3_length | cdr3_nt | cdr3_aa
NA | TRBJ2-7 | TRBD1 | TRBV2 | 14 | TGTGCCACCCAACCGGGACAGCACTCCTACGAGCAGTACTTC | CATQPGQHSYEQYF
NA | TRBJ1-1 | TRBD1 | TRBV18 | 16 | TGTGCCAGCTCACCTATGGACAGGGGGCTGAACACTGAAGCTTTCTTT | CASSPMDRGLNTEAFF
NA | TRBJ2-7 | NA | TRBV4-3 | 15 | TGCGCCAGCAGCCAAGAACCCAGCCCGTCCTACGAGCAGTACTTC | CASSQEPSPSYEQYF
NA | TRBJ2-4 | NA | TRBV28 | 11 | TGTGCCAGCAGCTCCCCAACCGGCCAGTACTTC | CASSSPTGQYF
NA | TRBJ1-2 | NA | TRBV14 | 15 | TGTGCCAGCAGCCAAGAGAGAAAGGTAGACTATGGCTACACCTTC | CASSQERKVDYGYTF
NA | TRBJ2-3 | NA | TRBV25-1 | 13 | TGTGCCAGCAGTGGGACAGCAACAGATACGCAGTATTTT | CASSGTATDTQYF
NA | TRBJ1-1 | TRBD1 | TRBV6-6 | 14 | TGTGCCAGCAGCCCGGGACAGTCGAACACTGAAGCTTTCTTT | CASSPGQSNTEAFF
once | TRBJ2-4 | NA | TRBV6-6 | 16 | TGTGCCAGCAGCTACATCAGAGTCGTAGCCAAAAACATTCAGTACTTC | CASSYIRVVAKNIQYF
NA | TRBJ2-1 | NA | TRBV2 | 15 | TGTGCCAGCATATTACAGGGCGGGTCAAACAATGAGCAGTTCTTC | CASILQGGSNNEQFF
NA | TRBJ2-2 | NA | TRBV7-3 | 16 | TGTGCCAGCAGCTTCCCTACGGCAGGGAACACCGGGGAGCTGTTTTTT | CASSFPTAGNTGELFF
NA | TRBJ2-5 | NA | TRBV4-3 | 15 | TGCGCCAGCAGCAAAAGACAGGACACTCAAGAGACCCAGTACTTC | CASSKRQDTQETQYF
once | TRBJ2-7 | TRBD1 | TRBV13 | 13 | TGTGCCAGCAGCTTCTCAGGGGGCTACGAGCAGTACTTC | CASSFSGGYEQYF
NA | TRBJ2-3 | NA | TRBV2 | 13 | TGTGCCAGCAGGCCCGGTGGAACAGATACGCAGTATTTT | CASRPGGTDTQYF
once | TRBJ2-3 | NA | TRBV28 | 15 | TGTGCCAGCAGTTTACGACAGGTCGGGGCAGATACGCAGTATTTT | CASSLRQVGADTQYF
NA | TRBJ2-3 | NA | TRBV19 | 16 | TGTGCCAGTAGTACAGGGAGGCGGACTAGCACAGATACGCAGTATTTT | CASSTGRRTSTDTQYF
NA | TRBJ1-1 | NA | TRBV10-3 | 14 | TGTGCCATCAGTGAAAACAGGGCCGAAGGTGAAGCTTTCTTT | CAISENRAEGEAFF
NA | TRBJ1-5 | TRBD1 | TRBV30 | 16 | TGTGCCTGGAGGAAACAGGGGGAGGTGACCAATCAGCCCCAGCATTTT | CAWRKQGEVTNQPQHF
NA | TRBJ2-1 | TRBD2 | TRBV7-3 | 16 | TGTGCCAGCAGCTTAATGCCGGGAGGGCCTTACAATGAGCAGTTCTTC | CASSLMPGGPYNEQFF
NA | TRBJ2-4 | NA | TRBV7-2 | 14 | TGTGCCAGCAGCCCCCACCAGGGTATGAACATTCAGTACTTC | CASSPHQGMNIQYF
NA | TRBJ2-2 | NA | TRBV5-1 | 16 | TGCGCCAGCAGCTTGGTTAACATCGCGAACACCGGGGAGCTGTTTTTT | CASSLVNIANTGELFF
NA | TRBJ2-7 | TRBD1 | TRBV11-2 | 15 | TGTGCCAGCAGCCCGAGGGGGCTTGGGTCCTACGAGCAGTACTTC | CASSPRGLGSYEQYF
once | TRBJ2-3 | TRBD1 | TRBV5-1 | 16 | TGCGCCAGCAGCTTGGAGGGACAGGGGGTCACAGATACGCAGTATTTT | CASSLEGQGVTDTQYF
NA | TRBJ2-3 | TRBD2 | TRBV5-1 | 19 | TGCGCCAGCAGCAAAAGGACTAGCGGGAGGCGAAAGGGCACAGATACGCAGTATTTT | CASSKRTSGRRKGTDTQYF
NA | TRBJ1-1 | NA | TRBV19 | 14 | TGTGCCAGTAGTATTAACGGCGTAAACACTGAAGCTTTCTTT | CASSINGVNTEAFF
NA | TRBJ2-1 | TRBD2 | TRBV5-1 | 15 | TGCGCCAGCAGCTTCGGGCGGGAGGGGTACAATGAGCAGTTCTTC | CASSFGREGYNEQFF
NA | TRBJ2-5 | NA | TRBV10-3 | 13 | TGTGCCATCAGTGAGGGTGGTAGGGAGACCCAGTACTTC | CAISEGGRETQYF
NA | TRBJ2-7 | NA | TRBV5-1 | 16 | TGCGCCAGCAGCTTGGAACAGGGAACCATCTCCTACGAGCAGTACTTC | CASSLEQGTISYEQYF
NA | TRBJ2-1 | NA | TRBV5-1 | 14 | TGCGCCAGCAGCTTGAATTCGGGGGCCAATGAGCAGTTCTTC | CASSLNSGANEQFF
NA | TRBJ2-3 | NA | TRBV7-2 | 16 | TGTGCCAGCAGCCCCCGCGAGACGTTTAGCACAGATACGCAGTATTTT | CASSPRETFSTDTQYF
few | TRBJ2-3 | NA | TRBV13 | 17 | TGTGCCAGCAGCTTAGTCGGCCCAGCGGTTTTCACAGATACGCAGTATTTT | CASSLVGPAVFTDTQYF
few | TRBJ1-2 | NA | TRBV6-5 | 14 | TGTGCCAGCAGGGTTGGGGGAGAGGGCTATGGCTACACCTTC | CASRVGGEGYGYTF
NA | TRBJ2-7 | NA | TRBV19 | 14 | TGTGCCAGTAGTGTCCAGGGTATCCCCTACGAGCAGTACTTC | CASSVQGIPYEQYF
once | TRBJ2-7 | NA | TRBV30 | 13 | TGTGCCTGGGCCCAGGGGAGAGCGTTCGAGCAGTACTTC | CAWAQGRAFEQYF
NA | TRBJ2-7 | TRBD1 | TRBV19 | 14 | TGTGCCAGTAGTATAGGACAGGGGGCTTACGAGCAGTACTTC | CASSIGQGAYEQYF
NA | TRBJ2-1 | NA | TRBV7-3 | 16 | TGTGCCAGCAGCACCCAACCCGGGGGCTCCTACAATGAGCAGTTCTTC | CASSTQPGGSYNEQFF
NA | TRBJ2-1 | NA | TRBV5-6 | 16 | TGTGCCAGCAGCTTGGCCGGGACCTCCCAGTACAATGAGCAGTTCTTC | CASSLAGTSQYNEQFF
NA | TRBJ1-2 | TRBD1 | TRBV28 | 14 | TGTGCCAGCAGTTTAGGGACAGGCTCGGTTGGCTACACCTTC | CASSLGTGSVGYTF
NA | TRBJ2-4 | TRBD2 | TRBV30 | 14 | TGTGCCTGGAGTGAGCGGGAGGGTAAAAACATTCAGTACTTC | CAWSEREGKNIQYF
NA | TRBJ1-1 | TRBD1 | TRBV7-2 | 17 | TGTGCCAGCAGCTTAGTGGGGGCGACAGGGAGAGGCACTGAAGCTTTCTTT | CASSLVGATGRGTEAFF
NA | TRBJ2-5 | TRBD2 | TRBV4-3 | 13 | TGCGCCAGCAGCCGTACCGGGACTAGCACCCAGTACTTC | CASSRTGTSTQYF